These 21 T cell receptor beta chains were all obtained from the same sample, sequenced in a study of blood T cell repertoires in COVID-19. Generated by immunoSEQ multiplex PCR, the TCRdb table keeps only in-frame clones and is missing some. This table has roughly 520,000 clones, 88% appearing once. The sample taken for sequencing was PBMCs or T cells enriched from blood (not recorded which). The receptors here all came from a woman aged 40-49 years who had recovered from COVID-19.

The chain is built from TRBV19 and TRBJ1-5, with unresolved D. Germline V gene data show CDR1 as LNHDA and CDR2 as SQIVND (reference sequence). CDR3 length: 14 amino acids. V lost 10 bases and J lost 0, with 13 bases in between. CDR3 region: CATSTPYSNQPQHF. In DNA, the CDR3 is TGTGCCACGTCGACACCTTATAGCAATCAGCCCCAGCATTTT.

The rearrangement links TRBV6-2 or TRBV6-3 to TRBJ2-1, with D maybe TRBD2 (6 bases). Germline CDR1 reads MNHEY; CDR2 reads SVGEGT. V was clipped by 5 bases and J by 6 bases, with 11 bases between them. The CDR3 contains 13 residues. The CDR3 nucleotides read TGTGCCAGCAGTCCGACTAGGCCCAATGAGCAGTTCTTC. Protein product: CASSPTRPNEQFF.

The rearrangement uses TRBV12-3 or TRBV12-4 and TRBJ1-1; no definite D call. The V and J ends lost 1 base and 11 bases respectively, with 8 bases between them. The CDR3 is 11 residues long. The CDR3 bases are TGTGCCAGCAGTTTAGAACGGGAGGCTTTCTTT. Residues: CASSLEREAFF.

This chain links TRBV5-4 with TRBJ2-5; 7 bases are a match to TRBD1. Trimming removed 4 bases from V and 1 base from J; junction bases left unmatched: 4. Germline lookup yields CDR1 SGHNT and CDR2 YYREEE (reference sequence). The CDR3 spans 14 residues. The chain's CDR3 is CASSPQGSQETQYF. CDR3 nucleotides: TGTGCCAGCAGCCCACAGGGGAGCCAAGAGACCCAGTACTTC.

The V call is TRBV27, the J call TRBJ2-1; perhaps TRBD2 as D (7 bases). Germline V gene data show CDR1 as MNHEY and CDR2 as SMNVEV (reference sequence). The CDR3 has 15 residues. Trimming cost V 2 bases and J 4 bases, with 12 bases left between them. In DNA form, the CDR3 reads TGTGCCAGCAGTTTAAGGGGGGGAGGGTACAATGAGCAGTTCTTC. The encoded protein is CASSLRGGGYNEQFF.

This chain connects TRBV6-5 to TRBJ1-6; D is unclear. Per germline, CDR1 MNHEY and CDR2 SVGAGI. There are 13 residues in the CDR3. V gave up 6 bases and J gave up 3 bases, with 6 bases separating them. Here the CDR3 reads CASSQDYNSPLHF. DNA for the CDR3: TGTGCCAGCAGCCAGGACTATAATTCACCCCTCCACTTT.

This clone appeared once. The CDR3, as DNA: TGTGCCAGCAGCGTAGGTGGGGGAGGAAACTATGGCTACACCTTC. Its translation: CASSVGGGGNYGYTF. This rearrangement joins TRBV9 to TRBJ1-2, with D possibly TRBD1 on 5 matching bases. This CDR3 has 15 amino acids. V was clipped by 0 bases and J by 2 bases, with 11 bases between them. Germline V gene lookup returns CDR1 SGDLS and CDR2 YYNGEE.

V usage is TRBV7-6 and J usage is TRBJ1-2; 9 nucleotides line up with TRBD1. This CDR3 contains 13 residues. The germline gives CDR1 SGHVS, CDR2 FNYEAQ. V trimming: 6 bases; J trimming: 4 bases; junction bases outside the gene matches: 3. Here the CDR3 DNA reads TGTGCCAGCAGTTCGACAGGGGGCTATGGCTACACCTTC. Its protein is CASSSTGGYGYTF.

This chain links TRBV4-3 with TRBJ2-1; TRBD2 agrees at 10 bases. CDR1 is LGHNA, CDR2 YSLEER, per germline. The J segment lost 6 bases and the V segment lost 2 bases, leaving 10 bases of the junction unmatched. The CDR3 spans 17 residues. In nucleotides, the CDR3 is TGCGCCAGCAGCCAAACCCTACTAGCGGGATCGGTCAATGAGCAGTTCTTC. Translated: CASSQTLLAGSVNEQFF.

V and J are TRBV5-4 and TRBJ2-1; 13 nucleotides align to TRBD2. Germline V gene sequence: CDR1 SGHNT, CDR2 YYREEE (reference sequence). The CDR3 has 15 residues. J lost 8 bases, V lost 1 base, and 3 bases had no gene match. CDR3 nucleotides: TGTGCCAGCAGCTTGCCCGGGACTAGCGGGGATGAGCAGTTCTTC. Translated, it gives CASSLPGTSGDEQFF. The full variable domain, rest sourced from reference TRBV5-4 and TRBJ2-1, is ETGVTQSPTHLIKTRGQQVTLRCSSQSGHNTVSWYQQALGQGPQFIFQYYREEENGRGNFPPRFSGLQFPNYSSELNVNALELDDSALYLCASSLPGTSGDEQFFGPGTRLTVL.

The chain carries TRBV5-1 and TRBJ2-5; 7 positions match TRBD2. The CDR3 extends over 13 amino acids. The V gene's germline CDR1 is SGHRS and CDR2 YFSETQ. Trimming at V came to 4 bases and at J to 5 bases, leaving 5 bases not matched to a gene. The CDR3 loop reads CASSPAGPETQYF. The CDR3 coding sequence is TGCGCCAGCAGCCCAGCGGGGCCGGAGACCCAGTACTTC.

The chain joins TRBV12-3 or TRBV12-4 to TRBJ1-1; maybe TRBD1 (5 bases). This CDR3 region has 12 residues. V was clipped by 6 bases and J by 3 bases, with 8 bases between them. The CDR3 is CASSRQYTEAFF. CDR3 in DNA: TGTGCCAGCAGCCGACAGTACACTGAAGCTTTCTTT.

This chain connects TRBV6-6 to TRBJ1-2; possible D gene TRBD1, 6 bases. CDR1 is MNHNY, CDR2 SVGAGI, per germline (reference sequence). This CDR3 comprises 14 residues. V lost 0 bases and J 8 bases, leaving 13 bases between the germline ends. CDR3 nucleotides: TGTGCCAGCAGTTACTCGGCAGGGGACAACGGCTACACCTTC. Its protein is CASSYSAGDNGYTF.

This clone showed up just once. CDR3: CASSVGAGGRVDTQYF. The CDR3 DNA reads TGTGCCAGCAGCGTAGGAGCGGGAGGGAGGGTAGATACGCAGTATTTT. The chain carries TRBV9 and TRBJ2-3, with 10 bases that match TRBD2. Unmatched junction bases numbered 6, after V lost 0 bases and J lost 5 bases. CDR3 length: 16 amino acids. CDR1 is SGDLS and CDR2 is YYNGEE in the germline V gene.

This chain connects TRBV29-1 to TRBJ2-2, with 9 bases fitting TRBD1. V shed 3 bases, J shed 5 bases, and the junction held 10 bases outside the gene matches. This CDR3 has 16 amino acids. Germline V gives CDR1 SQVTM, CDR2 ANQGSEA. DNA of the CDR3: TGCAGCGTTGAGGGACAGGGTGGGGATTTGACCGGGGAGCTGTTTTTT. Protein sequence: CSVEGQGGDLTGELFF.

The gene calls are TRBV3-1 (or the pseudogene TRBV3-2) and TRBJ2-7; no reliable D call. The CDR3 totals 13 residues. Trimming left V 1 base short and J 3 bases short, with 7 bases between. Germline V lookup: CDR1 LGHDT, CDR2 YNNKEL (reference sequence). Here the CDR3 DNA reads TGTGCCAGCAGCCAAGCGGTAAACTACGAGCAGTACTTC. Amino acid sequence: CASSQAVNYEQYF.

This sequence joins TRBV10-3 and TRBJ2-1; no clear D. Trimming cost V 2 bases and J 0 bases, with 8 bases left between them. This CDR3 contains 15 residues. Germline values: CDR1 ENHRY, CDR2 SYGVKD. The CDR3 protein is CAISEDLSSYNEQFF. In nucleotides, the CDR3 is TGTGCCATCAGTGAGGACTTGAGCTCCTACAATGAGCAGTTCTTC.

The chain combines TRBV27 with TRBJ1-4; 8 bases map to TRBD1. Germline V CDR1 and CDR2: MNHEY, SMNVEV (reference sequence). The junction had 3 bases not matched to a gene; V was cut back by 2 bases and J by 4 bases. The CDR3 is 15 residues long. The CDR3 loop reads CASSLGTGLNEKLFF. CDR3 sequence (DNA): TGTGCCAGCAGTTTAGGGACAGGTCTTAATGAAAAACTGTTTTTT.

The chain joins TRBV28 to TRBJ1-2; possible D gene TRBD1, 6 bases. The CDR3 runs 17 residues. The germline gives CDR1 MDHEN, CDR2 SYDVKM. V lost 1 base and J 2 bases, leaving 17 bases between the germline ends. For the CDR3, the DNA is TGTGCCAGCAGTTTATCCCCCGGGGCAGGGGCCAACTATGGCTACACCTTC. Encoded protein: CASSLSPGAGANYGYTF.

The rearrangement uses TRBV25-1 and TRBJ2-3; D is possibly TRBD2 (5 bases). The CDR3 totals 14 residues. Trimming left V 5 bases short and J 4 bases short, with 13 bases between. From germline, CDR1 is MGHDK and CDR2 SYGVNS. The CDR3 DNA is TGTGCCAGCAGTACACCACGAGGGTCAGATACGCAGTATTTT. Amino acid sequence: CASSTPRGSDTQYF.

This chain links TRBV27 with TRBJ2-3; the D is unclear. CDR1 MNHEY and CDR2 SMNVEV come from the germline V gene (reference sequence). The CDR3 extends over 13 amino acids. V gave up 4 bases and J gave up 4 bases, with 9 bases separating them. The CDR3 protein is CASSSLQPDTQYF. The CDR3 bases are TGTGCCAGCAGTTCGTTACAGCCAGATACGCAGTATTTT.